Included here is one T cell receptor (beta chain) sequence, with context. This sample is drawn from a study of T cell changes during pregnancy in multiple sclerosis. Per germline, CDR1 LNHDA and CDR2 SQIVND (reference sequence). CDR3 length: 16 amino acids. The trim removed 3 bases at V and 5 bases at J, leaving 4 bases unmatched. This table comes from immunoSEQ multiplex PCR, and its TCRdb copy is limited to in-frame clones, with some not included. The table includes over 55,000 clones, around 92% detected once. The V call is TRBV19, the J call TRBJ2-3; 14 positions match TRBD2. The source material was peripheral blood, sampled in the first trimester of pregnancy. The TCR sequence derives from a female donor with multiple sclerosis, enrolled in a pregnancy study. The CDR3 nucleotides read TGTGCCAGTAGTATCCCCGGGACTAGCGGGGGAGATACGCAGTATTTT. Amino acids: CASSIPGTSGGDTQYF. The whole variable domain, remainder taken from reference TRBV19 and TRBJ2-3, is DGGITQSPKYLFRKEGQNVTLSCEQNLNHDAMYWYRQDPGQGLRLIYYSQIVNDFQKGDIAEGYSVSREKKESFPLTVTSAQKNPTAFYLCASSIPGTSGGDTQYFGPGTRLTVL.